This note documents a single T cell receptor (beta chain) sequence. Its antigen remains unidentified. The CDR3 is 13 amino acids. Per germline, CDR1 SNHLY and CDR2 FYNNEI. This specimen belongs to a study of T cells expressing NK-cell markers. Overall study: Obtained from sorted CD3+CD56+NKG2C+, CD3+CD56+NKG2C- and CD3+CD56-NKG2C+ T cells were the TCR beta repertoires. The study sequenced eight donors, seven HCMV-seropositive and one seronegative. Study-wide results and limits: Where a handful of donors were concerned, these clonotypes also led the CD3+CD56-NKG2C+ fraction.

TCRdb derives one entry per CDR3 protein from the 5' RACE reads, leaving out DNA. This sample contains over 150,000 distinct CDR3 sequences. The specimen sequenced was blood T cells: a sorted CD56 or NKG2C T cell subset, CD4+ or CD8+ T cells, or bulk PBMC T cells (not recorded which). This clonotype was obtained from a man aged 18 to 69 in good health. The chain employs TRBV2 and TRBJ2-3. CDR3 sequence reads: CASSDFAGDTQYF.